The 16 T cell receptor beta chains in this list originate from one sample, sequenced in a study of blood T cell repertoires in COVID-19. The repertoire was sequenced with immunoSEQ multiplex PCR; TCRdb's copy has only in-frame clones and lacks some. Of 50,000 to 65,000 clones in the sample, over 60% are singletons; the top ten hold approximately 6.4%. Source material: peripheral blood. The receptors were gathered from a woman in her 50s with active or convalescent COVID-19.

This chain joins TRBV7-3 and TRBJ2-3; the D is unclear. Trimming took off 3 bases at V and 2 bases at J, with 9 bases between the two ends. Germline V gene data show CDR1 as SGHTA and CDR2 as FQGTGA. This CDR3 contains 14 residues. CDR3 sequence: CASSFGGYTDTQYF. CDR3 bases: TGTGCCAGCAGCTTTGGCGGATACACAGATACGCAGTATTTT.

V gene TRBV3-1 (or the pseudogene TRBV3-2) combines with J gene TRBJ1-6; 7 bases match TRBD1. V shed 7 bases and J 6 bases; nucleotides not matched to a gene: 6. Germline CDR1 and CDR2: LGHDT and YNNKEL (reference sequence). This CDR3 has 14 amino acids. CDR3 protein: CASMKGTANSPLHF. DNA of the CDR3: TGTGCCAGCATGAAAGGGACAGCTAATTCACCCCTCCACTTT.

V gene TRBV6-2 or TRBV6-3 combines with J gene TRBJ2-1; the match to TRBD2 covers 10 bases. This CDR3 contains 17 residues. Germline CDR1 MNHEY, CDR2 SVGEGT. V trimming: 5 bases; J trimming: 8 bases; junction bases outside the gene matches: 15. The CDR3 here is CASSPRVAGGDVDEQFF. CDR3 DNA sequence: TGTGCCAGCAGTCCACGAGTAGCGGGAGGTGACGTTGATGAGCAGTTCTTC.

The chain has TRBV6-4 and TRBJ2-1, with D possibly TRBD2 on 6 matching bases. The germline gives CDR1 MRHNA, CDR2 SNTAGT. The V and J ends lost 10 bases and 2 bases respectively, with 18 bases between them. CDR3 size: 15 residues. CDR3 bases: TGTGCCACCAAGGGGTCTAGCGTTACCTACAATGAGCAGTTCTTC. Encoded protein: CATKGSSVTYNEQFF.

This chain connects TRBV9 to TRBJ2-1, with D uncertain. Germline loops: CDR1 SGDLS, CDR2 YYNGEE. Trimming stripped 3 bases from V and 0 bases from J, with 19 bases between. The CDR3 covers 18 residues. CDR3 in amino acids: CASSARPEVFSSYNEQFF. CDR3 coding DNA: TGTGCCAGCAGCGCACGTCCTGAGGTTTTCAGCTCCTACAATGAGCAGTTCTTC.

The chain recombines TRBV5-1 with TRBJ1-6; TRBD1 is a possible D gene (6 bases). V was clipped by 5 bases and J by 6 bases, with 15 bases between them. From germline, CDR1 is SGHRS and CDR2 YFSETQ. The CDR3 extends over 15 amino acids. The DNA for the CDR3 is TGCGCCAGCAGGCTCCAGGGGCTTGGTAATTCACCCCTCCACTTT. Amino acids: CASRLQGLGNSPLHF.

The chain is built from TRBV18 and TRBJ1-2; D unclear. The V gene lost 6 bases and the J gene lost 5 bases, with 13 bases spanning the gap. The CDR3 covers 13 residues. CDR1 KGHSH and CDR2 LQKENI come from the germline V gene. The CDR3 protein is CASSPRTVYGYTF. The CDR3 bases are TGTGCCAGCTCCCCCCGAACAGTTTATGGCTACACCTTC.

Only a few counts were recorded for this clone. The CDR3 sequence: CASVTSGSYNEQFF. The CDR3 DNA follows: TGTGCCAGCGTTACTAGCGGATCCTACAATGAGCAGTTCTTC. This chain connects TRBV6-5 to TRBJ2-1; 8 bases map to TRBD2. Germline loops: CDR1 MNHEY, CDR2 SVGAGI. This CDR3 spans 14 amino acids. Losses at the gene ends were 8 bases for V and 1 base for J; bases not matched to a gene: 4.

This clone showed up just a few times. This chain uses TRBV18 with TRBJ1-2; TRBD1 matches at 9 bases. Germline V lookup: CDR1 KGHSH, CDR2 LQKENI. This CDR3 contains 16 residues. The junction had 2 bases not matched to a gene; V was cut back by 0 bases and J by 0 bases. The CDR3 sequence: CASSPPGTGTNYGYTF. Here the CDR3 DNA reads TGTGCCAGCTCACCACCTGGGACAGGGACTAACTATGGCTACACCTTC.

The gene calls are TRBV11-1 and TRBJ2-5, with D perhaps matching TRBD1 (6 bases). The germline V gene encodes CDR1 SGHAT and CDR2 FQDESV (reference sequence). The ends were cut back, 8 bases at V and 3 bases at J, with 10 bases in the middle. CDR3 length: 12 residues. The CDR3 sequence: CASSGDEETQYF. The CDR3 DNA reads TGTGCCAGCTCAGGGGATGAAGAGACCCAGTACTTC.

The chain recombines TRBV18 with TRBJ1-3, with a weak D call TRBD1 (5 bases). This CDR3 spans 13 amino acids. Trimming shortened V by 4 bases and J by 9 bases, and 13 bases separated the two germline ends. Germline values: CDR1 KGHSH, CDR2 LQKENI. The CDR3 protein is CASSLGPGGTIYF. For the CDR3, the DNA is TGTGCCAGCTCACTGGGCCCCGGGGGCACCATATATTTT.

This chain connects TRBV12-5 to TRBJ2-5; TRBD1 agrees at 7 bases. In germline, CDR1 is LGHNT, CDR2 FRNRAP. With 6 bases clipped from V and 1 base from J, the junction kept 2 bases outside the gene matches. This CDR3 has 13 residues. The CDR3 nucleotides read TGTGCTAGTGGCGGGACAGCCCAAGAGACCCAGTACTTC. This translates into CASGGTAQETQYF.

The chain has TRBV6-5 and TRBJ1-1; D is undetermined. The CDR3 is 14 amino acids. Germline V gene lookup returns CDR1 MNHEY and CDR2 SVGAGI. Deletions cut 6 bases from V and 5 bases from J, with 16 bases between. CDR3 in amino acids: CASRDPRDRTEAFF. As DNA, the CDR3 is TGTGCCAGCAGGGATCCTCGGGATAGAACTGAAGCTTTCTTT.

This clone is a singleton in its sample. The J gene is TRBJ1-1, the V gene TRBV19; maybe TRBD1 (5 bases). V was trimmed by 6 bases and J by 1 base, leaving 9 bases between them. The CDR3 contains 13 residues. Germline V gives CDR1 LNHDA, CDR2 SQIVND (reference sequence). The CDR3 bases are TGTGCCAGTAGCTCAGGACAGAACACTGAAGCTTTCTTT. Translating gives CASSSGQNTEAFF.

The chain uses TRBV19 and TRBJ2-7; TRBD1 is a possible D gene (6 bases). V was pared by 5 bases and J by 3 bases, with 14 bases between. The CDR3 length is 14 residues. Germline V gene lookup returns CDR1 LNHDA and CDR2 SQIVND (reference sequence). The CDR3 DNA follows: TGTGCCAGTAGTTTGGGACAATTATTCTACGAGCAGTACTTC. Protein sequence: CASSLGQLFYEQYF.

This rearrangement joins TRBV24-1 to TRBJ1-2; D might be TRBD1 (6 bases). Trimming pared 2 bases from V and 1 base from J, leaving 13 bases between. This CDR3 has 16 residues. CDR1 is KGHDR, CDR2 SFDVKD, per germline. Here the CDR3 reads CATSDSSGGHNYGYTF. The CDR3 nucleotides are TGTGCCACCAGTGATTCTTCGGGGGGCCATAACTATGGCTACACCTTC.